This TCR beta chain comes out of a study of shared clonotypes between healthy human individuals. Study in general: There were three CD4 naive, three CD4 memory, two CD8 naive and one CD8 memory plates per donor.

Assay: immunoSEQ multiplex PCR; the TCRdb copy retains only in-frame clones and omits some. The table has about 2.4 million clones, 93% seen once. Concerning this clone: The antigen is not known.

Splitting of CD4+ cells produced CD45RA+ naive and CD45RA-negative memory subsets. The CDR3 has 14 residues. Trimming took 3 bases from V and 8 from J; bases not matched to a gene: 7. Germline V lookup: CDR1 LGHNA, CDR2 YSLEER. Study results and limitations: Rarefaction indicated that sorted-subset sequencing remained incomplete although depth was large.

The sequencing sample was made of naive CD4+ T cells from PBMCs. Indicated subset: CD45RA+ positively selected. The source is a man between 18 and 29 years old in good health. Some clones in this sample may be carry-over from other donors' samples. The chain employs TRBV4-3 and TRBJ1-2; TRBD1 matches 9 bases. The CDR3 region has the DNA TGCGCCAGCAGCCAGGACCGGACAGGGGAAGGCTACACCTTC. Translation: CASSQDRTGEGYTF.